The rows below give T cell receptor beta chains drawn from one sample of a study of T cell changes during pregnancy in multiple sclerosis. Only in-frame clones appear in the TCRdb table, and some are missing; sequencing was by immunoSEQ multiplex PCR. Of 95,000 to 110,000 clones in the sample, around 94% were seen once. The sample here was peripheral blood, taken after pregnancy. Receptors originate from a female donor with multiple sclerosis, enrolled in a pregnancy study. CDR3s include the opening cysteine and the closing phenylalanine or tryptophan. A D gene is named only where the DNA matches it firmly. Where a row states a size, it is once, few, many or the class of an expanded clone; other rows omit it.

>TRBJ2-7|TRBV5-1|-|-
TGCGCCAGCAGCTTGCGTGGGGCGACGAGCGCCTACGAGCAGTACTTC
CASSLRGATSAYEQYF
>TRBJ2-2|TRBV4-2|TRBD2|-
TGTGCCAGCAGCCAAGCACGGGGCGGGGGGATCGCCGGGGAGCTGTTTTTT
CASSQARGGGIAGELFF
>TRBJ2-1|TRBV19|TRBD2|once
TGTGCCAGTAGTGTCCTAGCGGGCGGGACCTACAATGAGCAGTTCTTC
CASSVLAGGTYNEQFF
>TRBJ1-2|TRBV5-5|TRBD1|-
TGTGCCAGCAGCTTGATCCGCGGAGGGGGCGACTATGGCTACACCTTC
CASSLIRGGGDYGYTF
>TRBJ1-1|TRBV9|TRBD1|-
TGTGCCAGCAGCGTAGCTGGTGCAGGGGGAGGCACTGAAGCTTTCTTT
CASSVAGAGGGTEAFF
>TRBJ2-1|TRBV4-1|TRBD1|-
TGCGCCAGCAGCCAAGCGGACAGGGCCTACAATGAGCAGTTCTTC
CASSQADRAYNEQFF
>TRBJ1-2|TRBV15|TRBD1|-
TGTGCCACCAGCGGGACAGCTCCCCACTATGGCTACACCTTC
CATSGTAPHYGYTF
>TRBJ1-1|TRBV5-4|TRBD1|-
TGTGCCAGCAGCCGAGGTAGACAGGGACTGAACACTGAAGCTTTCTTT
CASSRGRQGLNTEAFF
>TRBJ1-1|TRBV5-1|-|-
TGCGCCAGCAGCTTGAAGGCCGGTTCGGGGGAAGCTTTCTTT
CASSLKAGSGEAFF
>TRBJ2-3|TRBV6-1|TRBD1|-
TGTGCCAGCAGTGCCTGGACAGGGAGCACAGATACGCAGTATTTT
CASSAWTGSTDTQYF
>TRBJ2-1|TRBV6-1|-|-
TGTGCCAGCATGGGGTCAGGGCCCACCTACAATGAGCAGTTCTTC
CASMGSGPTYNEQFF
>TRBJ2-5|TRBV12-5|TRBD2|-
TGTGCTAGTGGCCCGCCTCTCGCGGGGGGCCGAGAGACCCAGTACTTC
CASGPPLAGGRETQYF
>TRBJ1-1|TRBV4-2|-|-
TGTGCCAGCAGACACCCGCAACAGGGCGGAAACACTGAAGCTTTCTTT
CASRHPQQGGNTEAFF
>TRBJ2-1|TRBV2|TRBD2|-
TGTGCCAGCAGTGAAAGGGCTAGCGGGGGAAATGAGCAGTTCTTC
CASSERASGGNEQFF
>TRBJ1-1|TRBV11-1|-|-
TGTGCCAGCAGCCTCACAGGGTTAATGAACACTGAAGCTTTCTTT
CASSLTGLMNTEAFF
>TRBJ1-2|TRBV5-6|-|-
TGTGCCAGCAGCTTAGGGGGTGAGGGCTACACCTTC
CASSLGGEGYTF
>TRBJ2-5|TRBV28|TRBD1|-
TGTGCCAGCAGTTCACCGGGACAGGGGTTGGGAGAGACCCAGTACTTC
CASSSPGQGLGETQYF
>TRBJ1-1|TRBV18|TRBD1|once
TGTGCCAGCTCAATACAGGGGGGTAGCACTGAAGCTTTCTTT
CASSIQGGSTEAFF
>TRBJ2-1|TRBV5-1|-|-
TGCGCCAGCAGCCTCTTGAGGGACACCCGCTACAATGAGCAGTTCTTC
CASSLLRDTRYNEQFF
>TRBJ1-2|TRBV7-2|TRBD1|-
TGTGCCAGCAGTCACAGGGGGTGGCATGGCTACACCTTC
CASSHRGWHGYTF
>TRBJ2-7|TRBV25-1|-|few
TGTGCCAGCAGTGAATCCAGGGGGGACTCCTACGAGCAGTACTTC
CASSESRGDSYEQYF
>TRBJ2-1|TRBV5-1|TRBD2|-
TGCGCCAGCAGCCCCAAATTAGCGGGGGAGTACAATGAGCAGTTCTTC
CASSPKLAGEYNEQFF
>TRBJ1-5|TRBV7-9|-|-
TGTGCCAGCAGCTTAGAGGGGGAACAGCCCCAGCATTTT
CASSLEGEQPQHF
>TRBJ2-7|TRBV6-5|-|-
TGTGCCAGCAAGAGGGAATACGAGCAGTACTTC
CASKREYEQYF
>TRBJ2-2|TRBV28|TRBD2|-
TGTGCCAGCAGTCTGACTAGCGGGTTCACCGGGGAGCTGTTTTTT
CASSLTSGFTGELFF
>TRBJ2-2|TRBV7-9|-|-
TGTGCCAGCAGCGTCTCTCTAACCGGGGAGCTGTTTTTT
CASSVSLTGELFF
>TRBJ1-2|TRBV18|TRBD1|-
TGTGCCAGCTCACCCCAGGGGACAGAGGGTAATGGCTACACCTTC
CASSPQGTEGNGYTF
>TRBJ2-5|TRBV7-2|-|-
TGTGCCAGCAGCTTAGGGGCACCGGGGTTCCAAGAGACCCAGTACTTC
CASSLGAPGFQETQYF
>TRBJ1-5|TRBV2|TRBD1|-
TGTGCCATAACCGGGACAGAGAATCAGCCCCAGCATTTT
CAITGTENQPQHF
>TRBJ2-3|TRBV15|TRBD2|-
TGTGCCACCAGCAGAGTCTCGACTTGGACTAGAAGGGATACAGATACGCAGTATTTT
CATSRVSTWTRRDTDTQYF
>TRBJ1-5|TRBV28|-|once
TGTGCCAGCAGGACACCCTCGAATCAGCCCCAGCATTTT
CASRTPSNQPQHF
>TRBJ1-1|TRBV19|-|-
TGTGCCAGTAGTGACATGGGGGGAGACGCTGAAGCTTTCTTT
CASSDMGGDAEAFF
>TRBJ1-5|TRBV6-5|-|-
TGTGCCAGCAGTTACGTGGGTAGCGATCAGCCCCAGCATTTT
CASSYVGSDQPQHF
>TRBJ2-2|TRBV19|-|-
TGTGCCAGTAGTATAGGGAGAGGGGAGCTGTTTTTT
CASSIGRGELFF
>TRBJ2-3|TRBV27|TRBD2|-
TGTGCCAGCAGTTCCACCAAGGAGACTAGCGGGATTGGTACGCAGTATTTT
CASSSTKETSGIGTQYF
>TRBJ1-2|TRBV7-2|-|-
TGTGCCAGCAGCTTTGGACACCTGATTAACTATGGCTACACCTTC
CASSFGHLINYGYTF
>TRBJ1-1|TRBV7-3|-|-
TGTGCCAGCAGCTTAACGAGGTACACTGAAGCTTTCTTT
CASSLTRYTEAFF
>TRBJ2-7|TRBV19|TRBD2|-
TGTGCCACCTCGCACGGGAGGGAGGTGGGCGAGCAGTACTTC
CATSHGREVGEQYF
>TRBJ1-1|TRBV6-5|-|-
TGTGCCAGCAGTTACAGGGGCCTGAACACTGAAGCTTTCTTT
CASSYRGLNTEAFF
>TRBJ1-4|TRBV29-1|-|-
TGCAGCGCTTCCACCGACAGTAATGAAAAACTGTTTTTT
CSASTDSNEKLFF
>TRBJ1-1|TRBV19|-|-
TGTGCCAGTAGTTCCGACTTCTACTCGAACACTGAAGCTTTCTTT
CASSSDFYSNTEAFF
>TRBJ2-7|TRBV7-2|-|-
TGTGCCAGCAGCTTGGACAGCTCCTACGAGCAGTACTTC
CASSLDSSYEQYF
>TRBJ1-4|TRBV9|-|once
TGTGCCAGCAGCGTAGGGGGGGGACCCTCGACGGAACTGTTTTTT
CASSVGGGPSTELFF
>TRBJ1-5|TRBV2|-|-
TGTGCCAGCAGTGGGAGGGAATCCTCCAATCAGCCCCAGCATTTT
CASSGRESSNQPQHF
>TRBJ2-7|TRBV9|TRBD2|-
TGTGCCAGCAGCGTAGGAGCTAGCGGGATTGTCGAGCAGTACTTC
CASSVGASGIVEQYF
>TRBJ1-2|TRBV30|-|-
TGTGCCTGGAGTGTCAGCGCCTCAGTTATCACCTTC
CAWSVSASVITF